The 8 T cell receptor beta chains below come from one sample, sequenced in a study of technical replicates of blood from several donors. Repertoires were generated with immunoSEQ multiplex PCR, while TCRdb's copy carries only in-frame clones and drops some. The data show tens of thousands of clones, approximately 96% seen once. Sequences were obtained from T cells isolated from PBMCs. The receptors derive from a human donor in good health.

The chain combines TRBV5-6 with TRBJ2-7; D not resolved. The CDR3 runs 14 residues. CDR1 is SGHDT and CDR2 is YYEEEE in the germline V gene. V lost 1 base and J lost 5, with 13 bases in between. This CDR3 reads CASSLKNSKHEQYF. CDR3 nucleotides: TGTGCCAGCAGCTTGAAGAATTCAAAGCACGAGCAGTACTTC.

This chain connects TRBV6-5 to TRBJ1-4; 8 bases are shared with TRBD1. The J segment lost 10 bases and the V segment lost 3 bases, leaving 10 bases of the junction unmatched. Germline CDR1 MNHEY, CDR2 SVGAGI. The CDR3 spans 15 residues. The CDR3 sequence is CASSYRGTGIGKLFF. DNA for the CDR3: TGTGCCAGCAGTTATCGCGGGACAGGTATCGGAAAACTGTTTTTT.

The genes are TRBV7-3 and TRBJ2-5, with 9 nucleotides matching TRBD2. In germline, CDR1 is SGHTA, CDR2 FQGTGA. The CDR3 runs to 14 residues. The junction had 0 bases not matched to a gene; V was cut back by 1 base and J by 3 bases. The CDR3 sequence is CASSLSGGEETQYF. DNA for the CDR3: TGTGCCAGCAGCTTAAGCGGGGGGGAAGAGACCCAGTACTTC.

The chain links TRBV5-1 to TRBJ2-3; tentative D call: TRBD1 (6 bases). In germline, CDR1 is SGHRS, CDR2 YFSETQ. The V end lost 3 bases, the J end lost 1 base, and 9 bases lay between the germline ends. The CDR3 is 14 amino acids. Here the CDR3 DNA reads TGCGCCAGCAGCTCAGGACAGCGCACAGATACGCAGTATTTT. Its translation: CASSSGQRTDTQYF.

V and J are TRBV5-1 and TRBJ2-3, with 7 bases fitting TRBD2. J lost 0 bases, V lost 3 bases, and 13 bases had no gene match. There are 18 residues in the CDR3. Germline lookup yields CDR1 SGHRS and CDR2 YFSETQ. CDR3 sequence (DNA): TGCGCCAGCAGCTCCTCCGGGACTAAAGGTCCTAGCACAGATACGCAGTATTTT. It yields the protein CASSSSGTKGPSTDTQYF.

This chain uses TRBV6-1 with TRBJ2-7; D is ambiguous. Germline assignment: CDR1 MNHNS and CDR2 SASEGT. The length of the CDR3 is 15 residues. The V gene lost 8 bases and the J gene lost 2 bases, with 19 bases spanning the gap. DNA for the CDR3: TGTGCCAGCTCTCAATTCGGCAGCGAGACCTACGAGCAGTACTTC. This encodes CASSQFGSETYEQYF.

V is TRBV4-1 and J is TRBJ1-1; a weak D match, TRBD1 (6 bases). Germline V gene sequence: CDR1 MGHRA, CDR2 YSYEKL. The CDR3 is 12 residues long. The ends were cut back, 8 bases at V and 6 bases at J, with 13 bases in the middle. The DNA of the CDR3 is TGCGCCAGCTCCCAAGACAGGTCTGAAGCTTTCTTT. Translated: CASSQDRSEAFF.

The rearrangement joins TRBV6-5 to TRBJ2-7; TRBD1 might be the D (6 bases). The germline V gene has CDR1 MNHEY and CDR2 SVGAGI. V was pared by 6 bases and J by 5 bases, with 11 bases between. This CDR3 has 12 residues. The CDR3 reads CASSTTGHEQYF. CDR3 DNA sequence: TGTGCCAGCAGCACCACAGGGCACGAGCAGTACTTC.